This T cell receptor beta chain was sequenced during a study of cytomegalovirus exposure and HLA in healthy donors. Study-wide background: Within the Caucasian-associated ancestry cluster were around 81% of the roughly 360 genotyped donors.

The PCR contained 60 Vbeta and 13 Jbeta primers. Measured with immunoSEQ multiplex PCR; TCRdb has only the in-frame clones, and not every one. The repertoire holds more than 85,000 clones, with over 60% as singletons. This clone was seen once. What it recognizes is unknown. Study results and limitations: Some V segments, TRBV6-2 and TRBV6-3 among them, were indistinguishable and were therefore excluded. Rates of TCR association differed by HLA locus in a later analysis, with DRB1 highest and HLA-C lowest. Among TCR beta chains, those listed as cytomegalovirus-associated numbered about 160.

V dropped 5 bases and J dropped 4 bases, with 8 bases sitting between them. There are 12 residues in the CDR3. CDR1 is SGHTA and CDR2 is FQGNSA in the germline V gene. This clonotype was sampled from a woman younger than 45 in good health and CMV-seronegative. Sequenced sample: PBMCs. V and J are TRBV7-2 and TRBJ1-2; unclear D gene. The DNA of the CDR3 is TGTGCCAGCAGCGCCACAAGCTATGGCTACACCTTC. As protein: CASSATSYGYTF.